This TCR beta chain comes out of a study of OX40 agonist ivuxolimab in advanced cancers. Study results and limitations: Expanded peripheral T cell antigen specificity was not determined. Certain nonresponders additionally had low normalized T-cell clonal expansion. Clones of CD4+ and CD8+ blood T cells grew by week 6 at doses of 0.1 to 3.0 mg/kg. CD8+ T cells were the subset that, on average, had more expanded clones than CD4+.

In the case of this clone: The antigen remains undetermined.

The table came from immunoSEQ multiplex PCR; TCRdb's copy has only in-frame clones and leaves some out. This table has approximately 25,000 clones, 77% appearing once. Trimming stripped 6 bases from V and 2 bases from J, with 12 bases between. Germline CDR1 and CDR2: SEHNR and FQNEAQ (reference sequence). The CDR3 consists of 14 residues. This receptor was obtained from an adult with an advanced solid tumor such as melanoma, head and neck, liver or kidney cancer. The specimen comprised CD4+ or CD8+ T cells sorted from blood, sampled in a trial of the OX40 agonist ivuxolimab. The rearrangement uses TRBV7-9 and TRBJ2-3; D remains ambiguous. In nucleotides, the CDR3 is TGTGCCAGCAGGCGAGACCATAACACAGATACGCAGTATTTT. This codes for CASRRDHNTDTQYF.